The 24 T cell receptor beta chains below come from one sample, sequenced in a study of beta chain features in type 1 diabetes. General study findings and limits: In all four CD4+ subsets, TCRB CDR3 length was significantly, moderately reduced in type 1 diabetes.

The antigens these receptors bind are not known. Expressed TCRB transcripts were sequenced after all isolated RNA was converted to cDNA. Sequenced by immunoSEQ multiplex PCR; TCRdb stores in-frame clones only, minus some. The sample includes some 640,000 clones, over 11% of them seen just once. The specimen sequenced was naive CD4+ T cells from blood. The source is a man in his late teens or twenties with type 1 diabetes.

This clone was seen a handful of times. The chain uses TRBV20-1 and TRBJ2-7, with D perhaps TRBD2 (5 bases). CDR3 length: 10 residues. The germline gives CDR1 DFQATT, CDR2 SNEGSKA (reference sequence). Trimming pared 5 bases from V and 13 bases from J, leaving 15 bases between. This CDR3 is CSAFRTSFYF. As DNA, the CDR3 is TGCAGTGCTTTTAGGACTTCTTTCTACTTC.

The genes are TRBV7-2 and TRBJ2-1; D perhaps matches TRBD2 (5 bases). This CDR3 is built from 14 residues. Germline CDR1 and CDR2: SGHTA and FQGNSA. The V end was cut by 1 base, the J end by 7 bases, with 11 bases between. CDR3 sequence reads: CASSLVHEGNEQFF. CDR3 DNA sequence: TGTGCCAGCAGCTTAGTACATGAGGGTAATGAGCAGTTCTTC.

The chain uses TRBV7-2 and TRBJ2-5, with D unresolved. The V end lost 1 base, the J end lost 5 bases, and 8 bases lay between the germline ends. The CDR3 consists of 13 residues. Germline assignment: CDR1 SGHTA and CDR2 FQGNSA. The CDR3 protein is CASSLVDQETQYF. The CDR3 bases are TGTGCCAGCAGCTTAGTAGATCAGGAGACCCAGTACTTC.

The chain carries TRBV2 and TRBJ1-6; D ambiguous. The CDR3 covers 12 residues. V was shortened by 5 bases and J by 5 bases, with 4 bases between the two germline ends. Germline CDR1 SNHLY, CDR2 FYNNEI. CDR3 DNA sequence: TGTGCCAGCAGTTCAGATAATTCACCCCTCCACTTT. It codes for CASSSDNSPLHF.

This clone was seen a handful of times. This chain joins TRBV7-2 and TRBJ1-2, with D possibly TRBD1 on 6 matching bases. The CDR3 spans 14 residues. Deletions cut 5 bases from V and 6 bases from J, with 16 bases between. The V gene's germline CDR1 is SGHTA and CDR2 FQGNSA. CDR3 protein: CASSPSRGANGYTF. CDR3 bases: TGTGCCAGCAGCCCCTCACGGGGGGCCAATGGCTACACCTTC.

This clone has just a few counts. The chain has TRBV5-1 and TRBJ1-1; possibly TRBD1 for D (5 bases). From germline, CDR1 is SGHRS and CDR2 YFSETQ. The length of the CDR3 is 17 residues. Deletions cut 3 bases from V and 5 bases from J, with 23 bases between. CDR3 in DNA: TGCGCCAGCAGCTCTCCCCCTGGAGGTGGGGGAGAGACTGAAGCTTTCTTT. Translation gives CASSSPPGGGGETEAFF.

This clone was picked up a small number of times. The rearrangement uses TRBV28 and TRBJ2-1; 7 nucleotides align to TRBD1. Germline-derived CDR1 and CDR2 are MDHEN and SYDVKM. CDR3 length: 15 residues. Trimming cost V 7 bases and J 0 bases; bases outside gene matches: 6. The CDR3 region is CASTPRDSSYNEQFF. The CDR3, as DNA: TGTGCCAGCACCCCCCGGGACAGCTCCTACAATGAGCAGTTCTTC.

The chain has TRBV7-2 and TRBJ1-2; D is ambiguous. The ends were cut back, 5 bases at V and 8 bases at J, with 12 bases in the middle. Germline-derived CDR1 and CDR2 are SGHTA and FQGNSA. The CDR3 covers 12 residues. The DNA of the CDR3 is TGTGCCAGCAGCCCCTCAAGGTGGGGCTACACCTTC. Protein product: CASSPSRWGYTF.

The V call is TRBV15, the J call TRBJ2-1; D might be TRBD2 (6 bases). V lost 2 bases to trimming and J lost 7 bases, with 15 bases between them. Germline V lookup: CDR1 LNHNV, CDR2 YYDKDF (reference sequence). The CDR3 sequence is 15 residues long. The CDR3 sequence: CATSRPRPGGNEQFF. The DNA of the CDR3 is TGTGCCACCAGCAGACCCCGCCCCGGAGGGAATGAGCAGTTCTTC.

The chain recombines TRBV4-3 with TRBJ2-7; TRBD1 matches 8 bases. Germline V gene lookup returns CDR1 LGHNA and CDR2 YSLEER. The CDR3 runs 16 residues. V gave up 5 bases and J gave up 3 bases; unmatched junction bases: 12. In DNA form, the CDR3 reads TGCGCCAGCAGCATAAAAACCGGGACAGGACGCTACGAGCAGTACTTC. Residues: CASSIKTGTGRYEQYF.

The J gene is TRBJ1-2, the V gene TRBV4-2, with D tentatively TRBD1 (5 bases). Between the trimmed V and J ends, which lost 0 bases and 8 bases, there was a span of 13 bases. CDR1 is LGHNA, CDR2 YNFKEQ, per germline. This CDR3 region has 14 residues. The CDR3 spells CASSQDPGTSGYTF. CDR3 DNA: TGTGCCAGCAGCCAAGATCCCGGGACGTCGGGCTACACCTTC.

This clone was observed a few times. This rearrangement joins TRBV5-1 to TRBJ2-5, with 8 nucleotides matching TRBD1. The CDR3 contains 14 residues. J gave up 7 bases and V 4 bases, and 9 bases lay outside the gene matches. Germline assignment: CDR1 SGHRS and CDR2 YFSETQ. The CDR3 bases are TGCGCCAGCAGCCCAAGCAGGGGGCGCGGGACCCAGTACTTC. Translating gives CASSPSRGRGTQYF.

On this clone itself: Other DNA variants within this sample encode the same CDR3. V usage is TRBV30 and J usage is TRBJ1-1; unclear D gene. The CDR3 length is 10 residues. With 1 base removed from V and 5 bases from J, the gap between germline ends came to 2 bases. Germline-derived CDR1 and CDR2 are GTSNPN and SVGIG (reference sequence). The CDR3 reads CAWSGTEAFF. The CDR3 nucleotides are TGTGCCTGGAGTGGAACTGAAGCTTTCTTT.

This clone has a handful of counts. The genes are TRBV9 and TRBJ2-1; 7 bases match TRBD1. CDR3 length: 15 residues. The junction had 4 bases not matched to a gene; V was cut back by 0 bases and J by 4 bases. CDR1 SGDLS and CDR2 YYNGEE come from the germline V gene. CDR3 amino acids: CASSVDGTEYNEQFF. CDR3 sequence (DNA): TGTGCCAGCAGCGTAGATGGGACAGAATACAATGAGCAGTTCTTC.

This chain connects TRBV5-4 to TRBJ2-6; 9 nucleotides match TRBD1. Germline CDR1 SGHNT, CDR2 YYREEE (reference sequence). The CDR3 extends over 17 amino acids. The V and J ends lost 4 bases and 4 bases, in that order; junction bases with no gene match: 9. CDR3 amino acids: CASSPGTGFAGANVLTF. The CDR3 DNA reads TGTGCCAGCAGCCCGGGGACAGGGTTCGCCGGGGCCAACGTCCTGACTTTC.

The rearrangement uses TRBV5-4 and TRBJ2-5; perhaps TRBD2 as D (6 bases). Trimming took off 0 bases at V and 5 bases at J, with 14 bases between the two ends. Looked up from germline, CDR1 is SGHNT and CDR2 is YYREEE (reference sequence). This CDR3 contains 15 residues. CDR3 in DNA: TGTGCCAGCAGCTTGGGCGGGGTGCCTAGGGAGACCCAGTACTTC. This translates into CASSLGGVPRETQYF.

This clone was observed a handful of times. J is TRBJ2-3 and V is TRBV6-5, with 9 bases that match TRBD1. After removal of 5 bases from V and 6 bases from J, the junction contained 3 bases not matched to a gene. There are 13 residues in the CDR3. Per the germline V gene, CDR1 is MNHEY and CDR2 is SVGAGI. Written as DNA, the CDR3 is TGTGCCAGCAGTCTACAGGGGGCGGATACGCAGTATTTT. Translating gives CASSLQGADTQYF.

The chain couples TRBV29-1 to TRBJ1-4; D not certain. Trimming cost V 6 bases and J 3 bases, with 17 bases left between them. The CDR3 covers 15 residues. Germline CDR1 reads SQVTM; CDR2 reads ANQGSEA. CDR3 residues: CSVTGPRGSNEKLFF. The CDR3 nucleotides are TGCAGCGTGACTGGGCCTCGGGGATCTAATGAAAAACTGTTTTTT.

The chain recombines TRBV28 with TRBJ2-5, with 7 bases aligning to TRBD1. Germline lookup yields CDR1 MDHEN and CDR2 SYDVKM. V lost 4 bases and J lost 1; bases outside the gene matches: 6. This CDR3 contains 15 residues. CDR3 DNA: TGTGCCAGCAGTTGGGCGACAGGGCTCCAAGAGACCCAGTACTTC. This encodes CASSWATGLQETQYF.

This clone was counted a few times. The V and J genes are TRBV4-1 and TRBJ2-2, with D perhaps TRBD2 (6 bases). This CDR3 region has 14 residues. V lost 6 bases and J lost 4, with 12 bases in between. The germline V gene has CDR1 MGHRA and CDR2 YSYEKL. The CDR3 DNA is TGCGCCAGCAGACACGTGGGGGGCACCGGGGAGCTGTTTTTT. Its translation is CASRHVGGTGELFF.

This clone was found a few times. The chain couples TRBV5-4 to TRBJ1-1, with a possible D match to TRBD1 (5 bases). CDR1 SGHNT and CDR2 YYREEE come from the germline V gene (reference sequence). CDR3 length: 15 amino acids. Trimming stripped 0 bases from V and 10 bases from J, with 19 bases between. The chain's CDR3 is CASSLASGGTVSAFF. CDR3 sequence (DNA): TGTGCCAGCAGCTTGGCTAGTGGGGGTACCGTCTCAGCTTTCTTT.

This chain links TRBV19 with TRBJ2-1; weak D call: TRBD2 (6 bases). The CDR3 length is 13 residues. The V end lost 5 bases, the J end lost 10 bases, and 15 bases lay between the germline ends. Germline V gene data show CDR1 as LNHDA and CDR2 as SQIVND (reference sequence). CDR3 DNA sequence: TGTGCCAGTAGTGCGGGACCCCTTCGCGAGCAGTTCTTC. Translating it yields CASSAGPLREQFF. Drawing the rest from reference TRBV19 and TRBJ2-1, the complete variable domain is DGGITQSPKYLFRKEGQNVTLSCEQNLNHDAMYWYRQDPGQGLRLIYYSQIVNDFQKGDIAEGYSVSREKKESFPLTVTSAQKNPTAFYLCASSAGPLREQFFGPGTRLTVL.

The table lists this clone with a few counts. This chain connects TRBV5-1 to TRBJ2-1, with TRBD1 matching 8 bases. Germline V gives CDR1 SGHRS, CDR2 YFSETQ. The CDR3 is made up of 15 amino acids. With 4 bases clipped from V and 3 bases from J, the junction kept 6 bases outside the gene matches. The CDR3 protein is CASSAGQGFYNEQFF. Written as DNA, the CDR3 is TGCGCCAGCAGCGCCGGACAGGGATTCTACAATGAGCAGTTCTTC.

A few counts support this clone. The rearrangement joins TRBV6-5 to TRBJ1-2; 9 nucleotides match TRBD1. CDR1 and CDR2 from the germline V gene are MNHEY and SVGAGI. V was clipped by 3 bases and J by 9 bases; unmatched bases: 8. There are 14 residues in the CDR3. The DNA for the CDR3 is TGTGCCAGCAGTTATTCCGGGACAGGGAAGAGCTACACCTTC. The encoded protein is CASSYSGTGKSYTF.